This T cell receptor beta chain was found in a study of synovial regulatory T cells in juvenile arthritis. Study details: One patient received methotrexate plus infliximab; one lacked treatment information.

Concerning this clone: The antigen remains unidentified.

Study findings and constraints: Across patients, iaTreg TCR repertoires were mostly private, partly shared with synovial Teff and blood CPL.

Each patient with active arthritis gave synovial fluid along with matched peripheral blood. Donors were more than nine juvenile idiopathic arthritis patients with active disease. Synovial Tregs were as TSDR-demethylated as blood and healthy-donor Tregs. Only in-frame clones appear in the TCRdb table, and some are missing; sequencing was by immunoSEQ multiplex PCR. This sample contains about 2,200 clones. The germline gives CDR1 KGHSH, CDR2 LQKENI. This CDR3 has 10 amino acids. DNA is not recorded here. The source is a donor aged 2-30 years with juvenile idiopathic arthritis. V gene TRBV18 combines with J gene TRBJ2-7; TCRdb proposes TRBD2, but this gene call is untestable without DNA. The sequencing input was Treg cells from the synovium. The CDR3 reads CASSPSEQYF. Based on the CDR3 plus reference TRBV18 and TRBJ2-7, the full variable domain is NAGVMQNPRHLVRRRGQEARLRCSPMKGHSHVYWYRQLPEEGLKFMVYLQKENIIDESGMPKERFSAEFPKEGPSILRIQQVVRGDSAAYFCASSPSEQYFGPGTRLTVT.